This T cell receptor beta chain originates from a study of control samples from healthy donors and cancer patients. TCRdb's copy holds only in-frame clones and misses some; the assay was immunoSEQ multiplex PCR. This sample carries about 120,000 clones, approximately 90% of them seen once, and the ten largest clones take approximately 3.5%. The CDR3 is 13 amino acids. V lost 6 bases and J lost 6, with 14 bases in between. Germline values: CDR1 MNHEY, CDR2 SMNVEV (reference sequence). The V gene is TRBV27, the J gene TRBJ1-2; D is possibly TRBD1 (6 bases). This TCR came from a man aged 40-50 years in good health. The specimen sequenced was blood. Here the CDR3 DNA reads TGTGCCAGCAGCCTACGGGGGGCGGATGGCTACACCTTC. Translating gives CASSLRGADGYTF.